This T cell receptor (beta chain) was obtained from a study of CD8+CD57+ T cells in acquired aplastic anemia. Whole-study context: Roughly 3.2 ug was the average amount of DNA from sorted CD4+ and CD8+ cells.

General study findings and limits: Any difference that existed in CD8+ Simpson's diversity between patients and controls was not significant. Patients and controls shared approximately 30 CD8+ CDR3 sequences, highly expressed in patients.

For CDR3 and TCR beta VDJ profiling, genomic DNA was the template used. TCRdb processed the reads anew with MiXCR; each CDR3 protein has one entry. The sample lists tens of thousands of distinct CDR3 sequences; about 70% were seen once. CDR3 length: 15 amino acids. The germline V gene encodes CDR1 LNHDA and CDR2 SQIVND (reference sequence). Trimming removed 6 bases from V and 8 bases from J; junction bases left unmatched: 12. As for this clonotype: Antigen: not known.

Sequences were obtained from sorted CD4+, CD8+, or CD8+CD57+ T cells (not recorded which) from PBMCs. The source of this sequence is a human donor in good health, serving as a control. The chain couples TRBV19 to TRBJ1-4; 7 bases are a match to TRBD1. DNA for the CDR3: TGTGCCAGTAGCGCAATACCGGGACAGAGCGAAAAACTGTTTTTT. It is translated as CASSAIPGQSEKLFF.